These 24 T cell receptor beta chains originate from one sample sequenced in a study of blood T cells in healthy people across ages. A second roughly 6 to 12 cycle PCR used barcoded and J-beta primers. TCRdb re-derived calls from the 5' RACE reads in MiXCR, one entry per CDR3 protein. The sample lists 1 million to 1.2 million distinct CDR3 sequences, under 40% occurring once. Sequencing was done on a sample of blood. These receptor sequences come from a man between 18 and 35 years old in good health.

This clonotype was detected only a few times. V usage is TRBV12-3 or TRBV12-4 and J usage is TRBJ2-1, with 7 bases identical to TRBD1. The junction had 7 bases not matched to a gene; V was cut back by 5 bases and J by 9 bases. The CDR3 covers 13 residues. The CDR3 nucleotides are TGTGCCAGCAGTCAGACAGGGTCGGGTGAGCAGTTCTTC. Protein product: CASSQTGSGEQFF.

This clonotype was recorded once. The chain employs TRBV6-2 or TRBV6-3 and TRBJ2-1, with D possibly matching TRBD2 (5 bases). This CDR3 is 15 amino acids long. The V gene's germline CDR1 is MNHEY and CDR2 SVGEGT. V shed 5 bases and J shed 0 bases, with 11 bases lying between them. CDR3 in amino acids: CASSDGLSSYNEQFF. CDR3 DNA: TGTGCCAGCAGTGACGGACTGAGCTCCTACAATGAGCAGTTCTTC.

This chain joins TRBV5-6 and TRBJ2-3, with 8 bases lining up with TRBD1. The CDR3 totals 17 residues. Germline V gene data show CDR1 as SGHDT and CDR2 as YYEEEE. Germline trimming cut 6 bases from V and 0 bases from J; bases unmatched to any gene: 12. CDR3 protein: CASTLPGQDPSTDTQYF. The CDR3, as DNA: TGTGCCAGCACTCTCCCGGGACAGGACCCCAGCACAGATACGCAGTATTTT. The whole variable domain, remainder taken from reference TRBV5-6 and TRBJ2-3, is DAGVTQSPTHLIKTRGQQVTLRCSPKSGHDTVSWYQQALGQGPQFIFQYYEEEERQRGNFPDRFSGHQFPNYSSELNVNALLLGDSALYLCASTLPGQDPSTDTQYFGPGTRLTVL.

The chain employs TRBV5-1 and TRBJ2-3, with 12 nucleotides matching TRBD2. The ends lost 2 bases at V and 3 bases at J; junction bases unmatched: 7. Germline-derived CDR1 and CDR2 are SGHRS and YFSETQ. This CDR3 region has 17 residues. The CDR3 region is CASSFSRLAGATDTQYF. The CDR3 bases are TGCGCCAGCAGCTTCTCGAGACTAGCGGGGGCAACAGATACGCAGTATTTT.

The V call is TRBV20-1, the J call TRBJ1-4; D is ambiguous. V was cut by 0 bases and J by 5 bases, with 7 bases left in between. The germline V gene encodes CDR1 DFQATT and CDR2 SNEGSKA (reference sequence). This CDR3 has 13 residues. DNA for the CDR3: TGCAGTGCTAGAGACAGCCAAAATGAAAAACTGTTTTTT. It is translated as CSARDSQNEKLFF.

The table lists this clonotype with a few counts. The chain is built from TRBV5-6 and TRBJ2-7; D tentatively reads TRBD1 or TRBD2 (5 bases each). Germline V gene data show CDR1 as SGHDT and CDR2 as YYEEEE. The CDR3 spans 13 residues. V lost 3 bases and J 3 bases, leaving 10 bases between the germline ends. The CDR3 sequence: CASSWDGYYEQYF. The CDR3 DNA reads TGTGCCAGCAGCTGGGACGGATACTACGAGCAGTACTTC.

This clonotype appeared a single time. The gene calls are TRBV20-1 and TRBJ1-1; D not certain. With 5 bases removed from V and 6 bases from J, the gap between germline ends came to 19 bases. The V gene's germline CDR1 is DFQATT and CDR2 SNEGSKA (reference sequence). This CDR3 region has 14 residues. The CDR3, as DNA: TGCAGTGCTCCCACAGCAGGCACAATCGCTGAAGCTTTCTTT. Its protein product is CSAPTAGTIAEAFF.

The chain employs TRBV20-1 and TRBJ2-1; 8 positions agree with TRBD2. Trimming took 2 bases from V and 10 from J; bases not matched to a gene: 13. Looked up from germline, CDR1 is DFQATT and CDR2 is SNEGSKA (reference sequence). The CDR3 consists of 15 residues. The CDR3 DNA sequence: TGCAGTGCTAGAAAAGGCGGGGGGTCCACAACCGAGCAGTTCTTC. It encodes CSARKGGGSTTEQFF.

The table lists this clonotype with a few counts. The chain recombines TRBV5-6 with TRBJ2-4, with D hard to call. With 0 bases removed from V and 11 bases from J, the gap between germline ends came to 9 bases. Germline assignment: CDR1 SGHDT and CDR2 YYEEEE. This CDR3 contains 12 residues. This chain's CDR3 is CASSLDLGFQYF. The CDR3 nucleotides are TGTGCCAGCAGCTTGGATCTGGGGTTTCAGTACTTC.

V gene TRBV4-3 combines with J gene TRBJ1-4; no firm D call. The germline V and J ends were trimmed by 4 bases and 3 bases, with 15 bases remaining between them. The CDR3 has 16 residues. Germline CDR1 and CDR2: LGHNA and YSLEER. CDR3 nucleotides: TGCGCCAGCAGCCGAGCCCGACATTCAGCTAATGAAAAACTGTTTTTT. Translated, it gives CASSRARHSANEKLFF.

V and J are TRBV5-6 and TRBJ2-4, with 9 positions matching TRBD1. The CDR3 sequence is 15 residues long. CDR1 is SGHDT and CDR2 is YYEEEE in the germline V gene. The trim removed 2 bases at V and 13 bases at J, leaving 13 bases unmatched. The CDR3 region is CASSFRDRVYNEQYF. Written as DNA, the CDR3 is TGTGCCAGCAGCTTCCGGGACAGGGTCTACAATGAGCAGTACTTC.

In this sample, this clonotype turned up a few times. V is TRBV30 and J is TRBJ1-2, with 7 bases identical to TRBD1. Germline lookup yields CDR1 GTSNPN and CDR2 SVGIG (reference sequence). This CDR3 is built from 12 residues. V lost 5 bases and J lost 0; bases outside the gene matches: 0. CDR3 residues: CAWQGANYGYTF. As DNA, the CDR3 is TGTGCCTGGCAGGGGGCTAACTATGGCTACACCTTC.

This clonotype has only a few counts. The chain joins TRBV6-2 or TRBV6-3 to TRBJ2-2; 10 bases align to TRBD2. This CDR3 region has 17 residues. In germline, CDR1 is MNHEY, CDR2 SVGEGT. V trimming: 0 bases; J trimming: 4 bases; junction bases outside the gene matches: 5. DNA for the CDR3: TGTGCCAGCAGTTACTCGAGAGTAGCGGGGGGCACCGGGGAGCTGTTTTTT. Amino acid sequence: CASSYSRVAGGTGELFF.

The V call is TRBV6-5, the J call TRBJ2-1; D perhaps matches TRBD1 (5 bases). Trimming left V 6 bases short and J 0 bases short, with 15 bases between. CDR1 is MNHEY and CDR2 is SVGAGI in the germline V gene. This CDR3 spans 16 amino acids. CDR3 region: CASSLTGSNSYNEQFF. The CDR3 DNA sequence: TGTGCCAGCAGCCTAACAGGCTCTAACTCCTACAATGAGCAGTTCTTC.

The rearrangement joins TRBV12-3 or TRBV12-4 to TRBJ1-2; no clear D. This CDR3 is built from 12 residues. V lost 8 bases to trimming and J lost 12 bases, with 19 bases between them. CDR3 bases: TGTGCCAGCCGCCCTCCCATCGGGGAGAACACCTTC. Residues: CASRPPIGENTF.

This clonotype has a single count. This sequence joins TRBV7-2 and TRBJ1-1; no reliable D call. Looked up from germline, CDR1 is SGHTA and CDR2 is FQGNSA. V lost 5 bases and J lost 1, with 8 bases in between. The CDR3 spans 13 residues. The chain's CDR3 is CASSVAWNTEAFF. The CDR3 bases are TGTGCCAGCAGCGTCGCCTGGAACACTGAAGCTTTCTTT.

Turning to this clonotype: Germline and junction disagree at one end, which may indicate a read error. V and J are TRBV4-3 and TRBJ2-1, with 8 bases that match TRBD2. The CDR3 length is 14 residues. Germline CDR1 and CDR2: LGHNA and YSLEER. CDR3 loop: CASSQDRGGNEQFF. CDR3 sequence (DNA): TGTGCCAGCAGCCAAGATCGGGGGGGCAATGAGCAGTTCTTC.

The CDR3 DNA sequence: TGTGCCAGCATGGGGAGCTCCTACAATGAGCAGTACTTC. Amino acid sequence: CASMGSSYNEQYF. The V call is TRBV7-2, the J call TRBJ2-1; TRBD2 is a possible D gene (5 bases). The J call may be wrong; the DNA end is better matched by TRBJ2-7. In germline, CDR1 is SGHTA, CDR2 FQGNSA. This CDR3 has 13 residues.

J is TRBJ1-3 and V is TRBV5-5; D possibly corresponds to TRBD1 (6 bases). V was pared by 2 bases and J by 2 bases, with 11 bases between. The length of the CDR3 is 15 residues. CDR1 is SGHKS and CDR2 is YYEKEE in the germline V gene (reference sequence). This chain's CDR3 is CASSFTGSAGNTIYF. For the CDR3, the DNA is TGTGCCAGCAGCTTTACAGGGAGTGCTGGAAACACCATATATTTT.

The rearrangement uses TRBV4-1 and TRBJ1-5, with D maybe TRBD1 (6 bases). Per the germline V gene, CDR1 is MGHRA and CDR2 is YSYEKL. The V end lost 4 bases, the J end lost 3 bases, and 13 bases lay between the germline ends. The CDR3 sequence is 15 residues long. CDR3 sequence (DNA): TGCGCCAGCAGCCGGAAGGACAGTGACAATCAGCCCCAGCATTTT. Its protein is CASSRKDSDNQPQHF.

A remark on this clonotype: A read error may produce the germline difference seen at one junction end. The V call is TRBV7-2, the J call TRBJ2-1; a possible D gene is TRBD2 (7 bases). This CDR3 is built from 17 residues. Looked up from germline, CDR1 is SGHTA and CDR2 is FQGNSA. CDR3 in amino acids: CASSSSRGAPGYNEQFF. DNA for the CDR3: TGCGCCAGCAGTTCTAGCCGGGGGGCGCCAGGGTACAATGAGCAGTTCTTC.

V gene TRBV2 combines with J gene TRBJ2-4, with D tentatively TRBD1 (5 bases). The J call may be mistaken, given a closer DNA end match to TRBJ2-5. There are 13 residues in the CDR3. Looked up from germline, CDR1 is SNHLY and CDR2 is FYNNEI. The CDR3, as DNA: TGTGCCAGCAGTGAATACCAGGGAGAGACCCAGTACTTC. This encodes CASSEYQGETQYF.

The genes are TRBV6-1 and TRBJ1-1, with 10 bases aligning to TRBD1. V lost 4 bases to trimming and J lost 3 bases; unmatched junction nucleotides: 5. The germline V gene encodes CDR1 MNHNS and CDR2 SASEGT. The CDR3 consists of 15 residues. CDR3 amino acids: CASSGQGARYTEAFF. CDR3 nucleotides: TGTGCCAGCAGTGGACAGGGGGCGCGTTACACTGAAGCTTTCTTT.

CDR3 DNA sequence: TGTGCCAGCAGCCCCGGTCGGGGAAGCACTGAAGCTTTCTTT. Protein sequence: CASSPGRGSTEAFF. This chain joins TRBV7-2 and TRBJ1-1; no definite D call. Germline CDR1 reads SGHTA; CDR2 reads FQGNSA. The CDR3 consists of 14 residues. Between the trimmed V and J ends, which lost 5 bases and 4 bases, there was a span of 14 bases.